A selection of T cell receptor beta chains follows, all from one sample in a study of blood T cell repertoires in COVID-19. Generated by immunoSEQ multiplex PCR, the TCRdb table keeps only in-frame clones and is missing some. This sample has just over 200,000 clones; 86% occur once, and the top ten carry approximately 6.1%. Sequenced: peripheral blood. All receptors derive from a man aged 80 or over with acute or convalescent COVID-19. Each CDR3 is given with its conserved first and last residue. D genes are given only for firm matches. Expanded clones get a size class; other rows say once, few or many, or leave the size out.

d_gene | j_gene | v_gene | abundance | CDR3aa | CDR3nt
NA | TRBJ1-4 | TRBV5-1 | once | CASSLGGANEKLFF | TGCGCCAGCAGCCTGGGGGGCGCTAATGAAAAACTGTTTTTT
TRBD2 | TRBJ2-2 | TRBV18 | NA | CASSPPTAGLAGGSNTGELFF | TGTGCCAGCTCACCACCTACCGCTGGACTAGCGGGAGGGTCGAACACCGGGGAGCTGTTTTTT
NA | TRBJ2-5 | TRBV18 | NA | CASSPRRNQETQYF | TGTGCCAGCTCACCACGGAGAAACCAAGAGACCCAGTACTTC
TRBD2 | TRBJ2-3 | TRBV4-2 | NA | CASSDLSSGSFRTDTQYF | TGTGCCAGCAGCGACCTCTCTAGCGGGAGCTTTCGCACAGATACGCAGTATTTT
TRBD2 | TRBJ2-1 | TRBV7-2 | NA | CASSFGTSGRHEQFF | TGTGCCAGCAGCTTCGGGACTAGCGGGAGACATGAGCAGTTCTTC
NA | TRBJ2-4 | TRBV7-9 | NA | CASSLPPTEPKAKNIQYF | TGTGCCAGCAGCCTACCGCCTACAGAACCCAAAGCCAAAAACATTCAGTACTTC
TRBD1 | TRBJ1-2 | TRBV5-8 | few | CASSPGDRRLYGYTF | TGTGCCAGCTCCCCTGGGGACAGGCGTCTCTATGGCTACACCTTC
TRBD2 | TRBJ2-1 | TRBV5-1 | NA | CASSLVGLGSYNEQFF | TGCGCCAGCAGCTTGGTGGGACTAGGCTCCTACAATGAGCAGTTCTTC
NA | TRBJ1-5 | TRBV12-5 | NA | CASGLGVGQPQHF | TGTGCTAGTGGTTTAGGAGTCGGTCAGCCCCAGCATTTT
TRBD1 | TRBJ1-6 | TRBV7-2 | NA | CASSPTGGDSPLHF | TGTGCCAGCAGCCCTACAGGGGGCGATTCACCCCTCCACTTT
TRBD1 | TRBJ2-5 | TRBV11-2 | NA | CASRPGQGLIAQYF | TGTGCCAGCAGACCGGGACAGGGGCTTATAGCCCAGTACTTC
TRBD2 | TRBJ2-1 | TRBV3-1/TRBV3-2 | once | CASSQGLAGVYNEQFF | TGTGCCAGCAGCCAAGGACTAGCGGGAGTCTACAATGAGCAGTTCTTC
NA | TRBJ1-6 | TRBV6-2/TRBV6-3 | NA | CASSYSWTRWSSPLHF | TGTGCCAGCAGTTACTCATGGACAAGGTGGAGTTCACCCCTCCACTTT
NA | TRBJ2-2 | TRBV24-1 | NA | CATSDPRWSTGELFF | TGTGCCACCAGTGATCCCCGGTGGTCCACCGGGGAGCTGTTTTTT
NA | TRBJ1-3 | TRBV6-5 | NA | CASSYMTGSGNTIYF | TGTGCCAGCAGTTACATGACAGGCTCTGGAAACACCATATATTTT
NA | TRBJ1-6 | TRBV30 | NA | CAWSVLNNSPLHF | TGTGCCTGGAGTGTCCTAAATAATTCACCCCTCCACTTT
NA | TRBJ2-5 | TRBV5-1 | NA | CASSSYRLQETQYF | TGCGCCAGCAGCTCCTACAGGCTCCAAGAGACCCAGTACTTC
TRBD2 | TRBJ2-1 | TRBV19 | NA | CASSPRGLAGNEQFF | TGTGCCAGTAGTCCCCGCGGACTAGCTGGAAATGAGCAGTTCTTC
NA | TRBJ2-2 | TRBV25-1 | NA | CASSDRGRAGELFF | TGTGCCAGCAGTGACAGGGGACGGGCCGGGGAGCTGTTTTTT
NA | TRBJ2-5 | TRBV4-1 | NA | CASSQDNWETQYF | TGCGCCAGCAGCCAGGACAACTGGGAGACCCAGTACTTC
NA | TRBJ1-5 | TRBV27 | few | CASSQGTFNQPQHF | TGTGCCAGCAGCCAGGGAACGTTCAATCAGCCCCAGCATTTT
TRBD2 | TRBJ2-7 | TRBV27 | NA | CASRPLLAGGDEQYF | TGTGCCAGCAGACCCTTACTAGCGGGAGGGGACGAGCAGTACTTC
TRBD1 | TRBJ2-1 | TRBV5-6 | NA | CASSLDRVKGTYNEQFF | TGTGCCAGCAGTTTGGACAGGGTTAAGGGGACCTACAATGAGCAGTTCTTC
TRBD2 | TRBJ2-5 | TRBV7-3 | NA | CASSLMGGQETQYF | TGTGCCAGCAGCTTAATGGGAGGGCAAGAGACCCAGTACTTC
TRBD2 | TRBJ2-2 | TRBV9 | NA | CASSRGEVSGELFF | TGTGCCAGCAGTCGGGGGGAAGTTTCCGGGGAGCTGTTTTTT
NA | TRBJ1-1 | TRBV7-3 | NA | CASSLNPEDTEAFF | TGTGCCAGCAGCTTGAACCCGGAGGACACTGAAGCTTTCTTT
NA | TRBJ1-5 | TRBV19 | NA | CASSISTSGQPQHF | TGTGCCAGTAGTATTTCGACATCAGGGCAGCCCCAGCATTTT
TRBD2 | TRBJ2-3 | TRBV7-6 | NA | CASSLAGLAVGDTQYF | TGTGCCAGCAGCTTAGCTGGACTAGCGGTGGGGGATACGCAGTATTTT
NA | TRBJ2-7 | TRBV19 | NA | CASSISGRNHEQYF | TGTGCCAGTAGTATTTCTGGCAGAAACCACGAGCAGTACTTC
NA | TRBJ1-2 | TRBV9 | once | CASSESWDTINYGYTF | TGTGCCAGCAGCGAGTCCTGGGACACTATTAACTATGGCTACACCTTC
TRBD1 | TRBJ1-1 | TRBV7-2 | NA | CASSSPTGVVNTEAFF | TGTGCCAGCAGCTCCCCCACAGGGGTTGTGAACACTGAAGCTTTCTTT
NA | TRBJ1-5 | TRBV6-2/TRBV6-3 | NA | CASSFRGGGNQPQHF | TGTGCCAGCAGCTTCCGAGGGGGGGGCAATCAGCCCCAGCATTTT
TRBD2 | TRBJ2-1 | TRBV7-2 | NA | CASSLVLAGFSSYNEQFF | TGTGCCAGCAGCTTAGTACTAGCGGGGTTTAGCTCCTACAATGAGCAGTTCTTC
TRBD1 | TRBJ1-1 | TRBV7-3 | NA | CASRQGENTEAFF | TGTGCCAGCCGACAGGGAGAGAACACTGAAGCTTTCTTT
NA | TRBJ2-3 | TRBV10-3 | NA | CASKTRIQADTQYF | TGTGCCAGCAAAACTAGGATCCAGGCAGATACGCAGTATTTT
NA | TRBJ1-6 | TRBV21-1 | NA | CASSKVRTGRGWNSPLHF | TGTGCCAGCAGCAAAGTGAGGACAGGCCGGGGATGGAATTCACCCCTCCACTTT
NA | TRBJ2-2 | TRBV30 | NA | CAWRPGPTGELFF | TGTGCCTGGAGACCAGGGCCCACCGGGGAGCTGTTTTTT
NA | TRBJ2-1 | TRBV20-1 | NA | CSARGGGEQFF | TGCAGTGCTAGAGGGGGCGGTGAGCAGTTCTTC
NA | TRBJ1-4 | TRBV28 | NA | CASSEPGRGNEKLFF | TGTGCCAGCAGTGAGCCGGGCCGGGGTAATGAAAAACTGTTTTTT
TRBD2 | TRBJ2-2 | TRBV6-4 | NA | CASSDGRAAGELFF | TGTGCCAGCAGTGACGGGAGGGCGGCCGGGGAGCTGTTTTTT
TRBD2 | TRBJ2-2 | TRBV6-4 | NA | CASSPGLAGYTGELFF | TGTGCCAGCAGTCCTGGGCTAGCGGGCTACACCGGGGAGCTGTTTTTT
NA | TRBJ2-5 | TRBV2 | NA | CAKQRGETQYF | TGTGCCAAGCAAAGGGGAGAGACCCAGTACTTC
NA | TRBJ2-3 | TRBV29-1 | NA | CSVDQGTDTQYF | TGCAGCGTTGATCAGGGCACAGATACGCAGTATTTT
NA | TRBJ1-1 | TRBV29-1 | NA | CSVGDTGKLGAFF | TGCAGCGTAGGAGATACAGGGAAGCTGGGGGCTTTCTTT
TRBD1 | TRBJ1-2 | TRBV12-3/TRBV12-4 | NA | CASSSGQEEGYTF | TGTGCCAGCAGTTCGGGACAGGAGGAGGGCTACACCTTC
NA | TRBJ1-5 | TRBV23-1 | NA | CASSQWGGADNQPQHF | TGCGCCAGCAGTCAATGGGGGGGCGCAGACAATCAGCCCCAGCATTTT
NA | TRBJ2-2 | TRBV23-1 | NA | CASSQTDGGRGKGPRNTGELFF | TGCGCCAGCAGTCAAACCGATGGGGGCAGGGGAAAGGGTCCTCGCAACACCGGGGAGCTGTTTTTT
TRBD2 | TRBJ2-1 | TRBV9 | NA | CASSPRTSGDEQFF | TGTGCCAGCAGCCCCCGGACTAGCGGCGATGAGCAGTTCTTC
TRBD1 | TRBJ2-3 | TRBV5-8 | NA | CASSPRGRGQVDTQYF | TGTGCCAGCAGCCCCCGCGGAAGGGGGCAGGTAGATACGCAGTATTTT
TRBD1 | TRBJ2-7 | TRBV28 | NA | CASSLWDSTSVSEQYF | TGTGCCAGCAGTTTGTGGGACAGCACTTCAGTAAGCGAGCAGTACTTC
TRBD2 | TRBJ2-2 | TRBV6-6 | NA | CASSRGGGDTGELFF | TGTGCCAGCAGCCGGGGGGGAGGTGACACCGGGGAGCTGTTTTTT